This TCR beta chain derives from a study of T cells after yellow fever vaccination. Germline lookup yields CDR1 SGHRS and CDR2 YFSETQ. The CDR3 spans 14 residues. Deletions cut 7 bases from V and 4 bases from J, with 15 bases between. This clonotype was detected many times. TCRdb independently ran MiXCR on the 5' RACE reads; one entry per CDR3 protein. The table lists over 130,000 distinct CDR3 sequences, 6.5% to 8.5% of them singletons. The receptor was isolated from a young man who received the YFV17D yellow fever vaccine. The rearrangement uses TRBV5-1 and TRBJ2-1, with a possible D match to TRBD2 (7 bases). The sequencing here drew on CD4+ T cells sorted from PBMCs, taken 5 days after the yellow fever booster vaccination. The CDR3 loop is CASGGGEGYNEQFF. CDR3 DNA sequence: TGCGCCAGCGGGGGGGGCGAGGGATACAATGAGCAGTTCTTC.